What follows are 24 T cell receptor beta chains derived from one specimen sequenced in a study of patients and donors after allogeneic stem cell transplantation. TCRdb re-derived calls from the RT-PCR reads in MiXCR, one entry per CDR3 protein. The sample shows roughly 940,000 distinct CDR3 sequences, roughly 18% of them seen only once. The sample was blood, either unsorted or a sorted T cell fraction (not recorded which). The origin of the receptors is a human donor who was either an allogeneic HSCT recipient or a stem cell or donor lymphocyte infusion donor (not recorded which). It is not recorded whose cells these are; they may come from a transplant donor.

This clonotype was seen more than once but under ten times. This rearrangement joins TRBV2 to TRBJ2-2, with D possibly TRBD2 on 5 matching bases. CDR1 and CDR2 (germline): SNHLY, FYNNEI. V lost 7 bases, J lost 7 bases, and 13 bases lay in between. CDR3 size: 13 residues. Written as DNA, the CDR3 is TGTGCCAGCACCAGAGCGGTTGTCGGGGAGCTGTTTTTT. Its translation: CASTRAVVGELFF.

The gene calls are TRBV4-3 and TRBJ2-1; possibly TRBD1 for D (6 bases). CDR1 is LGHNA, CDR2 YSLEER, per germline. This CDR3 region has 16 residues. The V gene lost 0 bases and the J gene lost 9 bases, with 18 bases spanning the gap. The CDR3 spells CASSQEAGARASEQFF. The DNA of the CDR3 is TGCGCCAGCAGCCAAGAGGCAGGGGCTAGGGCGAGTGAGCAGTTCTTC.

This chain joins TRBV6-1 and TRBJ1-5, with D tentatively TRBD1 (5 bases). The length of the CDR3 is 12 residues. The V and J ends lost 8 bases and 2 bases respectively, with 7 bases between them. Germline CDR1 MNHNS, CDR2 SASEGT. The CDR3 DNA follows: TGTGCCAGCGGGACGGGCAATCAGCCCCAGCATTTT. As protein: CASGTGNQPQHF.

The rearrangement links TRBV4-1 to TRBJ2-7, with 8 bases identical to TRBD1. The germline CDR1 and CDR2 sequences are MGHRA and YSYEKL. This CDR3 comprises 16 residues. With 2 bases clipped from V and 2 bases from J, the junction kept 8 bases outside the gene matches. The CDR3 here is CASSQFGTGLPYEQYF. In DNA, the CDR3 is TGCGCCAGCAGCCAATTTGGGACAGGCCTTCCCTACGAGCAGTACTTC.

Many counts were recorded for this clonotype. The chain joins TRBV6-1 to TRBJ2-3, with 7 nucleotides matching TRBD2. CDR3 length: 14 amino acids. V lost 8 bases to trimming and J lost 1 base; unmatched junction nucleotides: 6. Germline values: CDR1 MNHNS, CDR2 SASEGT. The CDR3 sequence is CASHRLAGTDTQYF. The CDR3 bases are TGTGCCAGCCATAGGCTAGCGGGCACAGATACGCAGTATTTT.

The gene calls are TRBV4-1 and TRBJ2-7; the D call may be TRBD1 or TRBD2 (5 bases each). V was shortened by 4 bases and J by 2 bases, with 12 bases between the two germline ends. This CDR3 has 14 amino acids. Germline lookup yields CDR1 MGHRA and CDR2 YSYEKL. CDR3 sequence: CASSLRDEPYEQYF. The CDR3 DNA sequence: TGCGCCAGCAGCCTCCGGGACGAGCCCTACGAGCAGTACTTC.

CDR3 protein: CAISGTGGFGTGELFF. The DNA for the CDR3 is TGTGCCATTTCCGGGACAGGGGGTTTTGGCACCGGGGAGCTGTTTTTT. This chain joins TRBV19 and TRBJ2-2, with 11 bases lining up with TRBD1. This CDR3 spans 16 amino acids. Per germline, CDR1 LNHDA and CDR2 SQIVND (reference sequence). J gave up 4 bases and V 10 bases, and 11 bases lay outside the gene matches.

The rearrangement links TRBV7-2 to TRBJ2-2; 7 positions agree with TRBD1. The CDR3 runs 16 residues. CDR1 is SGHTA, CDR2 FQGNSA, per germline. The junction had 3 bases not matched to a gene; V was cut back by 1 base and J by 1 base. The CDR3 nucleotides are TGTGCCAGCAGCTTAGGCAGGGGGAAGAACACCGGGGAGCTGTTTTTT. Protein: CASSLGRGKNTGELFF.

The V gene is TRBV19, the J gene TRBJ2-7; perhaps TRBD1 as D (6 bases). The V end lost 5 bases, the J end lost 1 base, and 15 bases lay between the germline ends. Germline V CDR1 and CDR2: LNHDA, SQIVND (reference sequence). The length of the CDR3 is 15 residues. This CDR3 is CASSPSGTLSYEQYF. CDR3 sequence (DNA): TGTGCCAGTAGTCCCTCCGGGACACTTTCCTACGAGCAGTACTTC.

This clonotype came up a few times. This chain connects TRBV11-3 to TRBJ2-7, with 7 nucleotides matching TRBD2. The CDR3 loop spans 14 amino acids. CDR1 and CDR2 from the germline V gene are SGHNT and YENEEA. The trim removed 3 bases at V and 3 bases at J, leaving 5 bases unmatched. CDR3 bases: TGTGCCAGCAGCTTCCGGACTAGGGGCTACGAGCAGTACTTC. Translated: CASSFRTRGYEQYF. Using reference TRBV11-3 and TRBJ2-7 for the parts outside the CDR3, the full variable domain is EAGVVQSPRYKIIEKKQPVAFWCNPISGHNTLYWYLQNLGQGPELLIRYENEEAVDDSQLPKDRFSAERLKGVDSTLKIQPAELGDSAVYLCASSFRTRGYEQYFGPGTRLTVT.

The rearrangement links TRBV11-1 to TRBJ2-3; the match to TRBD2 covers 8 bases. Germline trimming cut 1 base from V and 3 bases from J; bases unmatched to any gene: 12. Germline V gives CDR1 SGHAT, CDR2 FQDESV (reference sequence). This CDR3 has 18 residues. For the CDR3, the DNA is TGTGCCAGCAGCTTAGGCCCTCCGGTGAGCGGGGGAACAGATACGCAGTATTTT. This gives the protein CASSLGPPVSGGTDTQYF.

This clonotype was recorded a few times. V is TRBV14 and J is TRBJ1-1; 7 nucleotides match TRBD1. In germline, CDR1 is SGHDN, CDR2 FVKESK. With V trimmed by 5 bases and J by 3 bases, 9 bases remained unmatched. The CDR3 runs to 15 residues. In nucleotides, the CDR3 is TGTGCCAGCAGCAGGAGGACAGGTGGCGACACTGAAGCTTTCTTT. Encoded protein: CASSRRTGGDTEAFF.

In DNA, the CDR3 is TGCGCCAGCAGCTTGTGGGCTAGGGGTGGCGACGAGCAGTACTTC. Amino acids: CASSLWARGGDEQYF. V usage is TRBV5-1 and J usage is TRBJ2-7; D possibly corresponds to TRBD1 (5 bases). Germline V gene data show CDR1 as SGHRS and CDR2 as YFSETQ. V lost 1 base to trimming and J lost 5 bases, with 16 bases between them. CDR3 length equals 15 residues.

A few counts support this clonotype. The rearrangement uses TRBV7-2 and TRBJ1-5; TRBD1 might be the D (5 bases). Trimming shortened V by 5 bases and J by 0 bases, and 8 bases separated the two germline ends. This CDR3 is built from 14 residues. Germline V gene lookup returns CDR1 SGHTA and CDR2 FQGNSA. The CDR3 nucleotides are TGTGCCAGCAGCAGGGGCCATAGCAATCAGCCCCAGCATTTT. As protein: CASSRGHSNQPQHF.

This CDR3 is CASSPGHSSGYTF. The CDR3 DNA reads as TGTGCCAGCAGCCCTGGCCACAGTTCTGGCTACACCTTC. This chain uses TRBV6-1 with TRBJ1-2; D gene uncertain. Trimming took off 6 bases at V and 7 bases at J, with 15 bases between the two ends. The CDR3 extends over 13 amino acids. CDR1 and CDR2 from the germline V gene are MNHNS and SASEGT.

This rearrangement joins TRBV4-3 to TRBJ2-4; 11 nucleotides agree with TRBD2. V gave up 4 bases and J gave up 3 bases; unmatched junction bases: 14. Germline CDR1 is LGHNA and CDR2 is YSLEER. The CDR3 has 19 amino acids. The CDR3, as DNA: TGCGCCAGCAGCCGGACACTAGCGGGGGAGACCTTTGGCAAAAACATTCAGTACTTC. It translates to CASSRTLAGETFGKNIQYF.

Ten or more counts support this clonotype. The CDR3 DNA sequence: TGTGCCAGCAGCTTAGGGGGGACGGACAATGAGCAGTTCTTC. This encodes CASSLGGTDNEQFF. The J gene is TRBJ2-1, the V gene TRBV7-8; D possibly matches TRBD1 or TRBD2 (5 bases each). The CDR3 sequence is 14 residues long. Germline V CDR1 and CDR2: SGHVS, FQNEAQ. V was pared by 1 base and J by 5 bases, with 9 bases between.

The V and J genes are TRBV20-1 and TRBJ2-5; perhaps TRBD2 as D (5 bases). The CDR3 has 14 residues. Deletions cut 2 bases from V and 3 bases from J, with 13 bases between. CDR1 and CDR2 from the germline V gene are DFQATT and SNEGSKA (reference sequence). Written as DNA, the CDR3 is TGCAGTGCTAGAAGAAGCGGTAGTAAAGAGACCCAGTACTTC. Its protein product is CSARRSGSKETQYF.

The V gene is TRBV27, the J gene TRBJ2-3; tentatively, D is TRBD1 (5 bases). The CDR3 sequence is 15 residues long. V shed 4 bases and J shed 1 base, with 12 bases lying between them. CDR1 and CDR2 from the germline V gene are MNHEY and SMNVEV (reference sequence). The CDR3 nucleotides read TGTGCCAGCAGTTCTCCCACAGGCCGCACAGATACGCAGTATTTT. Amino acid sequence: CASSSPTGRTDTQYF.

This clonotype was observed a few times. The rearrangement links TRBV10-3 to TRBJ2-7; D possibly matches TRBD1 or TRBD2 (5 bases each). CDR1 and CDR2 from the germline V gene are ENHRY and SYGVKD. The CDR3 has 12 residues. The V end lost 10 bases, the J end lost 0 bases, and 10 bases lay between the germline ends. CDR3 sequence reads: CATRDASYEQYF. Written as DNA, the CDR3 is TGTGCCACCAGGGACGCCTCCTACGAGCAGTACTTC.

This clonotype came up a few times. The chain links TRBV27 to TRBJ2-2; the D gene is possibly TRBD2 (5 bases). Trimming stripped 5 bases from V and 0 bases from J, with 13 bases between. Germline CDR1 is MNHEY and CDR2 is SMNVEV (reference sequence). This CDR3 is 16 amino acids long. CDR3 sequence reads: CASSPTPGANTGELFF. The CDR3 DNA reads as TGTGCCAGCAGTCCGACCCCCGGGGCGAACACCGGGGAGCTGTTTTTT.

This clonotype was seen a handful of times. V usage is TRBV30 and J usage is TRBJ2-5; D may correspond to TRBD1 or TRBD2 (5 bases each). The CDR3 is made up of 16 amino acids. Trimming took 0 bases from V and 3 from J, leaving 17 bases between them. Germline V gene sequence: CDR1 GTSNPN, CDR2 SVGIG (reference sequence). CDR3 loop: CAWSVGVGPIKETQYF. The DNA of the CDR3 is TGTGCCTGGAGTGTAGGCGTGGGACCCATAAAAGAGACCCAGTACTTC. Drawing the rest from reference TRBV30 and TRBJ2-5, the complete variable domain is SQTIHQWPATLVQPVGSPLSLECTVEGTSNPNLYWYRQAAGRGLQLLFYSVGIGQISSEVPQNLSASRPQDRQFILSSKKLLLSDSGFYLCAWSVGVGPIKETQYFGPGTRLLVL.

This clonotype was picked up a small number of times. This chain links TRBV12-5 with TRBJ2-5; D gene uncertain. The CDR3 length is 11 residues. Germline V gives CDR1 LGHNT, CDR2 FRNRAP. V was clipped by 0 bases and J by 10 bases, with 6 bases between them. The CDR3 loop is CASGLVPDQYF. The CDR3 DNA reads TGTGCTAGTGGTTTGGTACCCGACCAGTACTTC.

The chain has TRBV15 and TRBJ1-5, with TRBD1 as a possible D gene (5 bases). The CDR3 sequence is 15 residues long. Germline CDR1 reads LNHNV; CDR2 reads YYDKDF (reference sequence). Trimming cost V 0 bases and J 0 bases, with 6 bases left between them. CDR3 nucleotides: TGTGCCACCAGCAGAGAGGGGGATAGCAATCAGCCCCAGCATTTT. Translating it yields CATSREGDSNQPQHF.